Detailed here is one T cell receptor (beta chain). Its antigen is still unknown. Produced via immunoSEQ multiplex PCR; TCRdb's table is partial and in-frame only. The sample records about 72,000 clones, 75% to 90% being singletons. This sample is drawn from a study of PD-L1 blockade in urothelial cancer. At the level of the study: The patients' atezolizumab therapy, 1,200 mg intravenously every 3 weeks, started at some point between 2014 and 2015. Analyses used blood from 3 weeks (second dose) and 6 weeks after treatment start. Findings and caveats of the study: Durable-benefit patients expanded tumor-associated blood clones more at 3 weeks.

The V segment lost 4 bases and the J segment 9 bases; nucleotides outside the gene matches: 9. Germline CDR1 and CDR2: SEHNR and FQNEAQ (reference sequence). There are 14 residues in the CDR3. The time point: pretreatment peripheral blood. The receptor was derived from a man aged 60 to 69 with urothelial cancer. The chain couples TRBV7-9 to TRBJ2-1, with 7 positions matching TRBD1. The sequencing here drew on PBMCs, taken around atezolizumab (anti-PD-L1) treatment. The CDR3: CASSSPTGIGEQFF. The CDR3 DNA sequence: TGTGCCAGCAGCTCGCCGACAGGGATCGGTGAGCAGTTCTTC.